This T cell receptor (beta chain) was identified during a study of T cell changes during pregnancy in multiple sclerosis. Clones were sequenced by immunoSEQ multiplex PCR, and TCRdb holds only the in-frame ones, with some missing. The table lists approximately 100,000 clones, less than 95% of them singletons. The CDR3 is made up of 16 amino acids. The input for sequencing was peripheral blood, taken before pregnancy. This chain joins TRBV21-1 and TRBJ2-1; the D call TRBD2 from the table was never checked on the DNA. TRBV21-1 is an annotated pseudogene. The source of this sequence is a female donor with multiple sclerosis, enrolled in a pregnancy study. CDR3 sequence (DNA): TGTGCCAGCAGCAAAGCGTTGGGGGGGGGCTACAATGAGCAGTTCTTC. This codes for CASSKALGGGYNEQFF.